This TCR beta chain was sequenced for a study of blood T cells in healthy people across ages. The germline V gene encodes CDR1 SEHNR and CDR2 FQNEAQ (reference sequence). Losses at the gene ends were 5 bases for V and 1 base for J; bases not matched to a gene: 3. The length of the CDR3 is 15 residues. For the second PCR, which ran for roughly 6 to 11 cycles, a sample-barcoded 5' primer and a J-beta primer mix were used. One entry per CDR3 protein results from TCRdb running MiXCR on the 5' RACE reads. The table has around 700,000 distinct CDR3 sequences, approximately 25% seen once; the top ten hold more than 7.5%. About this clonotype itself: Its antigen is undetermined.

Whole-study findings and limits: Diversity estimates from one million T cells were considered underestimates.

This same sample was also taken into another study, of T cells of mothers and their children.

This TCR was recovered from a boy younger than 18 in good health. The sample consisted of blood. The chain recombines TRBV7-9 with TRBJ1-2; 11 nucleotides match TRBD1. The CDR3 protein is CASSAGTGGNYGYTF. The CDR3 DNA sequence: TGTGCCAGCAGCGCCGGGACAGGGGGTAACTATGGCTACACCTTC.